Presented here are 6 T cell receptor beta chains from one specimen sequenced in a study of human T cells and chemical hapten exposure. Each CDR3 protein is one row after TCRdb ran MiXCR on the RACE reads. Altogether about 380,000 distinct CDR3 sequences are present, approximately 5% being singletons, with the ten largest covering 2.6%. Time point in this sample: pre-sensitization, week 0. The treatment was: therapeutic diphenylcyclopropenone sensitization with weekly scalp DPC. The sequences come from whole blood, collected in connection with sensitization to the hapten diphenylcyclopropenone (DPC). Receptor source: a woman aged 45-65 years with alopecia areata. Some clones in this sample may be carry-over from other donors' samples.

This clonotype has a count of ten or more. Here the CDR3 DNA reads TGCGCCAGCAGCCAAGAAAAACAGCAGAGCTATGGCTACACCTTC. Protein sequence: CASSQEKQQSYGYTF. This rearrangement joins TRBV4-1 to TRBJ1-2; D call uncertain. The V end was cut by 0 bases, the J end by 4 bases, with 12 bases between. Germline lookup yields CDR1 MGHRA and CDR2 YSYEKL. CDR3 length: 15 residues.

The chain is built from TRBV18 and TRBJ1-1, with unresolved D. The CDR3 covers 14 residues. Trimming removed 1 base from V and 3 bases from J, with 9 bases in between. The germline CDR1 and CDR2 sequences are KGHSH and LQKENI. The DNA of the CDR3 is TGTGCCAGCTCACCACAGGGATACGACACTGAAGCTTTCTTT. Protein product: CASSPQGYDTEAFF.

This clonotype was picked up a small number of times. The chain uses TRBV29-1 and TRBJ2-5, with D perhaps matching TRBD2 (6 bases). The CDR3 runs to 15 residues. The germline V gene has CDR1 SQVTM and CDR2 ANQGSEA. Trimming took 3 bases from V and 6 from J, leaving 20 bases between them. The CDR3 DNA reads TGCAGCGTTGATACTGGGCCTTGGGGGAGGCAGACCCAGTACTTC. The encoded protein is CSVDTGPWGRQTQYF.

This clonotype was seen ten or more times. The chain has TRBV7-2 and TRBJ2-3; the D is unclear. V was trimmed by 4 bases and J by 2 bases, leaving 7 bases between them. Germline loops: CDR1 SGHTA, CDR2 FQGNSA. The CDR3 sequence is 13 residues long. CDR3 sequence: CASSWRFTDTQYF. The CDR3 DNA follows: TGTGCCAGCAGCTGGCGATTCACAGATACGCAGTATTTT. Full variable domain (remainder filled in from reference TRBV7-2 and TRBJ2-3): GAGVSQSPSNKVTEKGKDVELRCDPISGHTALYWYRQSLGQGLEFLIYFQGNSAPDKSGLPSDRFSAERTGGSVSTLTIQRTQQEDSAVYLCASSWRFTDTQYFGPGTRLTVL.

This clonotype was observed at least ten times. The rearrangement uses TRBV7-9 and TRBJ2-3; tentatively, D is TRBD1 (6 bases). This CDR3 contains 15 residues. Germline V gives CDR1 SEHNR, CDR2 FQNEAQ (reference sequence). Trimming took 0 bases from V and 6 from J, leaving 13 bases between them. This CDR3 is CASSLAESGVDTQYF. In nucleotides, the CDR3 is TGTGCCAGCAGCTTAGCGGAATCAGGGGTTGATACGCAGTATTTT.

This chain uses TRBV20-1 with TRBJ1-5, with a possible D match to TRBD1 (6 bases). Trimming stripped 2 bases from V and 3 bases from J, with 17 bases between. From germline, CDR1 is DFQATT and CDR2 SNEGSKA (reference sequence). This CDR3 has 16 amino acids. The CDR3 protein is CSARPRGLSYNQPQHF. The CDR3 DNA sequence: TGCAGTGCTAGACCCCGGGGGCTTAGCTACAATCAGCCCCAGCATTTT.